A selection of T cell receptor beta chains follows, all from one sample in a study of T cell repertoires in cytomegalovirus infection. TCRdb processed the reads anew with MiXCR; each CDR3 protein has one entry. The table has roughly 760,000 distinct CDR3 sequences, less than 40% seen once; the top ten hold roughly 2.8%. The sample consisted of PBMCs. All receptors derive from a human donor in good health (CMV status not recorded). Some clones in this sample may be carry-over from other donors' samples. The CDR3 runs from the conserved cysteine through the conserved F or W. The D gene is left open where the match is weak. Clone size is stated in some rows and not others, as once, few, many or a class when expanded.

few	15	-	TRBV10-3	TRBJ1-5	CAISESKGTSQPQHF	TGTGCCATCAGTGAGTCTAAAGGGACGAGTCAGCCCCAGCATTTT
-	14	-	TRBV7-8	TRBJ2-5	CASSPLGRGETQYF	TGTGCCAGCAGCCCCTTGGGCAGGGGAGAGACCCAGTACTTC
-	15	TRBD1	TRBV6-8	TRBJ2-5	CASSYYRGNEETQYF	TGTGCCAGCAGTTACTACAGGGGAAACGAAGAGACCCAGTACTTC
-	12	-	TRBV30	TRBJ1-1	CACWDGRSEAFF	TGTGCCTGCTGGGACGGCCGATCTGAAGCTTTCTTT
-	17	TRBD2	TRBV7-2	TRBJ2-5	CSSVPNRERGLAETQYF	TGTTCCAGCGTCCCAAACAGAGAGCGGGGTTTGGCAGAGACCCAGTACTTC
many	14	-	TRBV6-2/TRBV6-3	TRBJ1-2	CASSYENFRYGYTF	TGTGCCAGCAGTTACGAGAATTTCCGCTATGGCTACACCTTC
-	11	-	TRBV10-3	TRBJ2-1	CAISARAEQFF	TGTGCCATCAGTGCTCGGGCGGAGCAGTTCTTC
-	13	-	TRBV10-2	TRBJ2-7	CASSVNGDYEQYF	TGCGCCAGCAGTGTTAACGGGGACTACGAGCAGTACTTC
-	14	-	TRBV12-3/TRBV12-4	TRBJ1-1	CASSQTGSNTEAFF	TGTGCCAGCAGCCAGACGGGGTCGAACACTGAAGCTTTCTTT
-	15	-	TRBV23-1	TRBJ1-4	CASSQCGPDGEKLFF	TGCGCCAGCAGTCAGTGCGGACCGGATGGGGAAAAACTGTTTTTT
many	13	-	TRBV12-3/TRBV12-4	TRBJ2-7	CASSLASAQEQYF	TGTGCCAGCAGTTTAGCCAGCGCACAGGAGCAGTACTTC
few	16	-	TRBV11-2	TRBJ2-5	CASSLLPGTIKETQYF	TGTGCCAGCAGCTTACTGCCAGGGACCATAAAAGAGACCCAGTACTTC
-	16	TRBD2	TRBV20-1	TRBJ2-3	CSAREMRTSQGDTQYF	TGCAGTGCTAGAGAAATGAGGACTAGCCAAGGTGATACGCAGTATTTT
-	17	-	TRBV5-6	TRBJ1-1	CASSLGSARYYYTEAFF	TGTGCCAGCAGCTTGGGTTCTGCCAGATATTATTACACTGAAGCTTTCTTT
-	16	-	TRBV6-5	TRBJ2-1	CASSYSDWGPNNEQFF	TGTGCCAGCAGTTACTCGGATTGGGGCCCCAACAATGAGCAGTTCTTC
-	17	-	TRBV4-2	TRBJ2-7	CASSQEGQRAPDYEQYF	TGTGCCAGCAGCCAGGAGGGACAGAGGGCCCCCGACTACGAGCAGTACTTC
many	14	-	TRBV12-3/TRBV12-4	TRBJ1-1	CASSSLPQNTEAFF	TGTGCCAGCAGCTCCCTCCCCCAGAACACTGAAGCTTTCTTT
-	16	-	TRBV5-1	TRBJ2-7	CASRLGGGGSTREQYF	TGCGCCAGCAGGCTGGGGGGGGGCGGCTCGACGAGGGAGCAGTACTTC
-	16	TRBD1	TRBV7-6	TRBJ1-4	CASSLAGGGTNEKLFF	TGTGCCAGCAGCTTAGCAGGGGGCGGAACTAATGAAAAACTGTTTTTT
few	14	TRBD1	TRBV6-6	TRBJ1-1	CASTTGVENTEAFF	TGTGCCAGCACAACAGGGGTTGAGAACACTGAAGCTTTCTTT
once	12	-	TRBV5-6	TRBJ1-1	CASSAGGLEAFF	TGTGCCAGCAGCGCGGGGGGCCTCGAAGCTTTCTTT
-	14	-	TRBV18	TRBJ2-2	CASSPGRTTGELFF	TGTGCCAGCTCACCGGGACGGACCACCGGGGAGCTGTTTTTT
-	14	TRBD2	TRBV19	TRBJ2-7	CASAARSRGGEQYF	TGTGCCAGTGCGGCCCGGTCCCGCGGGGGCGAGCAGTACTTC
-	15	-	TRBV7-2	TRBJ1-5	CASSQWADSNQPQHF	TGTGCCAGCAGCCAGTGGGCAGATAGCAATCAGCCCCAGCATTTT
few	14	-	TRBV4-1	TRBJ2-1	CASSQVPSLDEQFF	TGTGCCAGCAGCCAAGTCCCTAGTCTCGATGAGCAGTTCTTC
-	14	TRBD1	TRBV20-1	TRBJ2-7	CSAPPGQGTYEQYF	TGCAGTGCTCCTCCGGGACAGGGGACTTACGAGCAGTACTTC
few	18	TRBD1	TRBV28	TRBJ1-5	CASSFDLGDRGSNQPQHF	TGTGCCAGCAGTTTCGACCTTGGGGACAGGGGTAGCAATCAGCCCCAGCATTTT
once	12	-	TRBV29-1	TRBJ2-7	CSGQDGSYEQYF	TGCAGCGGTCAGGACGGTTCCTACGAGCAGTACTTC
-	16	TRBD2	TRBV29-1	TRBJ2-3	CSVCGSAGGPGDTQYF	TGCAGCGTTTGTGGGTCGGCGGGAGGGCCTGGAGATACGCAGTATTTT
few	12	-	TRBV7-8	TRBJ1-1	CASSVVGGLAFF	TGTGCCAGCAGCGTAGTTGGGGGGTTAGCTTTCTTT
-	15	-	TRBV27	TRBJ1-5	CASSSGTHSNQPQHF	TGTGCCAGCAGTTCAGGGACTCATAGCAATCAGCCCCAGCATTTT
-	17	-	TRBV7-4	TRBJ2-3	CASSSESRDFSTDTQYF	TGTGCCAGCAGCAGCGAATCCCGGGACTTTAGCACAGATACGCAGTATTTT
-	15	TRBD1	TRBV28	TRBJ1-5	CASSPRTGLNQPQHF	TGTGCCAGCAGCCCTCGGACAGGGCTTAATCAGCCCCAGCATTTT
-	16	-	TRBV7-9	TRBJ1-6	CASSLGQANYNSPLHF	TGTGCCAGCAGCTTAGGACAGGCGAACTATAATTCACCCCTCCACTTT
few	15	TRBD2	TRBV4-1	TRBJ2-7	CASSQVAGELYEQYF	TGCGCCAGCAGCCAAGTGGCGGGAGAACTTTACGAGCAGTACTTC
-	11	-	TRBV12-3/TRBV12-4	TRBJ2-3	CASGYREAQYF	TGTGCCAGCGGTTACAGAGAGGCGCAGTATTTT
-	16	TRBD1	TRBV13	TRBJ2-4	CASSYRQGRAKNIQYF	TGTGCCAGCAGCTACAGACAGGGACGAGCCAAAAACATTCAGTACTTC
-	16	-	TRBV5-4	TRBJ1-2	CASSLGHSILNYGYTF	TGTGCCAGCAGCTTGGGGCATTCTATTCTTAACTATGGCTACACCTTC
-	14	TRBD1	TRBV30	TRBJ2-7	CAWCPLGGYYEQYF	TGTGCCTGGTGTCCCTTAGGGGGCTACTACGAGCAGTACTTC
-	17	-	TRBV11-2	TRBJ1-6	CASRAGGGRTYNSPLHF	TGTGCCAGCAGGGCCGGGGGGGGGAGGACCTATAATTCACCCCTCCACTTT
-	13	TRBD1	TRBV10-2	TRBJ1-5	CASNDRENQPQHF	TGCGCCAGCAACGACAGGGAAAATCAGCCCCAGCATTTT
few	13	-	TRBV6-1	TRBJ1-5	CASSRQAHAAQHF	TGTGCCAGCAGTAGACAGGCTCACGCCGCCCAGCATTTT
-	14	-	TRBV4-1	TRBJ1-5	CASSNMDVNQPHHF	TGCGCCAGCAGCAACATGGACGTTAATCAGCCCCACCATTTT
many	12	-	TRBV7-8	TRBJ2-7	CASSSETYEQYF	TGTGCCAGCAGCTCCGAAACCTACGAGCAGTACTTC